This entry is about one T cell receptor (beta chain). Its target is unknown. The data are from a study of shared clonotypes between healthy human individuals. Study information: Donors consisted of two women and a few men between 18 and 49. Each donor's CD8 memory used one plate, CD8 naive two, each CD4 subset three. Notes on the study in general: With several donors compared, approximately 5.5% of naive CD4 clonotypes were shared.

The V gene end was trimmed by 2 bases and the J gene end by 9 bases; junction bases not matched to a gene: 6. In germline, CDR1 is ENHRY, CDR2 SYGVKD. This CDR3 is 14 amino acids long. Profiled with immunoSEQ multiplex PCR; TCRdb holds only in-frame clones, not every one. This table holds 800,000 to 1,200,000 clones, about 84% found once. CD4+ cells were split into CD45RA+ naive and CD45RA-negative memory subsets. Sequenced: memory CD4+ T cells from PBMCs. Sample subset: CD45RA-negative fraction. The rearrangement uses TRBV10-3 and TRBJ2-7, with 11 nucleotides matching TRBD1. The TCR was taken from a man aged 18 to 30 in good health. Some clones in this sample may be carry-over from other donors' samples. CDR3 sequence (DNA): TGTGCCATCAGTGAGGGACAGGGGGCCCACTTGCAGTACTTC. Its protein product is CAISEGQGAHLQYF.